A selection of T cell receptor beta chains follows, all from one sample in a study of T cell responses to AZD1222 COVID-19 vaccine. The method was immunoSEQ multiplex PCR; TCRdb's version includes in-frame clones alone and lacks a portion of them. The profile shows 80,000 or so clones, about 82% of them singletons. The source was peripheral blood, collected on day 0 of AZD1222 vaccination. The receptors derive from an adult in good health. Both conserved end residues are part of each CDR3. D genes are given only for firm matches. Rows may omit the clone size; those that give it use once, few, many or a size class.

clone_size	j_call	d_call	v_call	cdr3_length	cdr3_aa	cdr3_nt
.	TRBJ1-6	TRBD1	TRBV7-3	17	CASSLSGPGQGNSPLHF	TGTGCCAGCAGCTTATCCGGACCGGGACAGGGGAATTCACCCCTCCACTTT
.	TRBJ2-7	TRBD1	TRBV5-5	15	CASSLWQGDSYEQYF	TGTGCCAGCAGCTTGTGGCAGGGGGACTCCTACGAGCAGTACTTC
once	TRBJ2-7	.	TRBV7-8	12	CASSPGYYEQYF	TGTGCCAGCAGCCCGGGGTACTACGAGCAGTACTTC
.	TRBJ2-2	TRBD2	TRBV6-6	16	CASSHLAGRSTGELFF	TGTGCCAGCAGTCATCTAGCGGGGAGGAGCACCGGGGAGCTGTTTTTT
few	TRBJ2-7	.	TRBV20-1	12	CSASPGTYEQYF	TGCAGTGCTAGTCCGGGGACCTACGAGCAGTACTTC
.	TRBJ1-1	TRBD1	TRBV7-2	15	CASSSQGQKNTEAFF	TGTGCCAGCAGCTCCCAGGGACAGAAGAACACTGAAGCTTTCTTT
.	TRBJ2-7	TRBD1	TRBV4-3	15	CASSGPGQGRYEQYF	TGCGCCAGCAGCGGGCCAGGACAGGGGCGCTACGAGCAGTACTTC
.	TRBJ2-7	TRBD1	TRBV28	15	CASSSPQGAKDEQYF	TGTGCCAGCAGCTCGCCTCAGGGGGCGAAAGACGAGCAGTACTTC
once	TRBJ2-7	.	TRBV6-2/TRBV6-3	14	CASSYRGQNYEQYF	TGTGCCAGCAGTTACAGGGGCCAGAACTACGAGCAGTACTTC
.	TRBJ1-2	.	TRBV7-6	13	CASSSGDLYGYTF	TGTGCCAGCAGCTCGGGGGATCTCTATGGCTACACCTTC
.	TRBJ1-2	TRBD1	TRBV7-2	15	CASSQPGGGHYGYTF	TGTGCCAGCAGCCAACCAGGGGGCGGACACTATGGCTACACCTTC
.	TRBJ1-5	.	TRBV6-2/TRBV6-3	16	CASSYSMEGGSQPQHF	TGTGCCAGCAGTTACTCGATGGAGGGGGGGAGTCAGCCCCAGCATTTT
.	TRBJ2-7	.	TRBV4-3	13	CASSQSRQSEQYF	TGCGCCAGCAGCCAAAGCAGGCAGAGCGAGCAGTACTTC
.	TRBJ2-7	TRBD1	TRBV29-1	13	CSVERDRGYEQYF	TGCAGCGTTGAAAGGGACAGGGGGTACGAGCAGTACTTC
.	TRBJ1-6	.	TRBV29-1	17	CSVETRARGPYNSPLHF	TGCAGCGTTGAAACCCGGGCCCGGGGCCCCTATAATTCACCCCTCCACTTT
.	TRBJ2-6	TRBD1	TRBV5-1	18	CASTPGVGDSSGANVLTF	TGCGCCAGCACCCCCGGGGTGGGGGACAGCTCTGGGGCCAACGTCCTGACTTTC
.	TRBJ2-5	TRBD2	TRBV13	14	CASKASGAQETQYF	TGTGCCAGCAAGGCTAGCGGAGCTCAAGAGACCCAGTACTTC
few	TRBJ2-7	TRBD1	TRBV7-6	16	CASSPATGARRSEQYF	TGTGCCAGCAGCCCCGCCACAGGGGCCCGAAGGAGCGAGCAGTACTTC
once	TRBJ1-2	TRBD1	TRBV6-5	13	CASSTSGGYGYTF	TGTGCCAGCAGTACCTCAGGGGGTTATGGCTACACCTTC
.	TRBJ1-2	TRBD1	TRBV28	14	CASSSLQGAYGYTF	TGTGCCAGCAGTTCTCTACAGGGGGCTTATGGCTACACCTTC
.	TRBJ2-3	TRBD2	TRBV5-6	17	CASSSRSGLGNTDTQYF	TGTGCCAGCAGCTCCCGGTCCGGACTAGGGAACACAGATACGCAGTATTTT
.	TRBJ2-1	.	TRBV6-5	13	CASSYSGRGEQFF	TGTGCCAGCAGTTACTCCGGGCGGGGAGAGCAGTTCTTC
.	TRBJ2-3	.	TRBV24-1	14	CATSDPRGTDTQYF	TGTGCCACCAGTGACCCCCGGGGCACAGATACGCAGTATTTT
once	TRBJ1-2	TRBD1	TRBV29-1	12	CSGGTGGYGYTF	TGCAGCGGGGGCACAGGGGGCTATGGCTACACCTTC
.	TRBJ2-3	.	TRBV4-3	14	CASSPGPATDTQYF	TGCGCCAGCAGCCCCGGACCAGCCACAGATACGCAGTATTTT
.	TRBJ1-5	TRBD1	TRBV3-1/TRBV3-2	18	CASSQRTGLRNSNQPQHF	TGTGCCAGCAGCCAAAGGACAGGGCTGCGGAATAGCAATCAGCCCCAGCATTTT
.	TRBJ1-2	TRBD1	TRBV2	11	CASRNRGRYTF	TGTGCCAGCCGAAACAGGGGACGCTACACCTTC
once	TRBJ1-6	TRBD1	TRBV5-4	16	CASSLGQGNYNSPLHF	TGTGCCAGCAGCCTCGGACAGGGGAATTATAATTCACCCCTCCACTTT
once	TRBJ2-2	TRBD2	TRBV11-2	16	CASNPVGGSGTGELFF	TGTGCCAGCAACCCAGTTGGCGGGAGTGGCACCGGGGAGCTGTTTTTT
medium-sized	TRBJ2-7	.	TRBV4-3	13	CASSQETGYEQYF	TGCGCCAGCAGCCAAGAGACAGGCTACGAGCAGTACTTC
.	TRBJ1-5	.	TRBV4-3	15	CASSQDLGSDQPQHF	TGCGCCAGCAGCCAAGATTTAGGGTCGGATCAGCCCCAGCATTTT
.	TRBJ1-2	.	TRBV5-4	12	CASSSPDYGYTF	TGTGCCAGCAGCTCTCCGGACTATGGCTACACCTTC
once	TRBJ2-3	TRBD1	TRBV11-2	16	CASSLGGQGGVDTQYF	TGTGCCAGCAGCTTAGGAGGACAGGGCGGGGTGGATACGCAGTATTTT
.	TRBJ1-5	TRBD1	TRBV3-1/TRBV3-2	15	CASSQGGQGYQPQHF	TGTGCCAGCAGCCAAGGGGGACAGGGGTATCAGCCCCAGCATTTT
.	TRBJ2-1	TRBD2	TRBV27	14	CASKAGVSGNEQFF	TGTGCCAGCAAAGCGGGAGTGTCAGGCAATGAGCAGTTCTTC
.	TRBJ2-3	TRBD1	TRBV9	15	CASSATGAPTDTQYF	TGTGCCAGCAGCGCGACAGGGGCACCCACAGATACGCAGTATTTT
.	TRBJ2-5	.	TRBV3-1/TRBV3-2	11	CASTGTETQYF	TGTGCCAGCACCGGAACAGAGACCCAGTACTTC
.	TRBJ2-3	TRBD2	TRBV11-3	15	CASSGGDQDTDTQYF	TGTGCCAGCAGCGGGGGGGACCAAGACACAGATACGCAGTATTTT
.	TRBJ1-2	.	TRBV30	15	CAWRLDRRGGYGYTF	TGTGCCTGGAGATTAGACAGGCGGGGAGGCTATGGCTACACCTTC
few	TRBJ1-2	.	TRBV10-3	13	CAISEPGNYGYTF	TGTGCCATCAGTGAGCCCGGAAACTATGGCTACACCTTC
.	TRBJ2-7	.	TRBV10-1	13	CASSRWGSYEQYF	TGCGCCAGCAGTCGGTGGGGGTCCTACGAGCAGTACTTC
.	TRBJ1-1	.	TRBV25-1	14	CASSELPGNTEAFF	TGTGCCAGCAGTGAATTGCCAGGGAACACTGAAGCTTTCTTT
.	TRBJ2-5	.	TRBV12-3/TRBV12-4	13	CASRVWGVETQYF	TGTGCCAGCAGAGTGTGGGGGGTAGAGACCCAGTACTTC
.	TRBJ1-1	.	TRBV7-3	13	CASSWTVNTEAFF	TGTGCCAGCAGCTGGACGGTGAACACTGAAGCTTTCTTT
.	TRBJ2-1	.	TRBV4-1	16	CASSQVSGKAYNEQFF	TGCGCCAGCAGCCAAGTTTCGGGAAAGGCCTACAATGAGCAGTTCTTC
.	TRBJ1-5	.	TRBV7-6	15	CASSLDSGTNQPQHF	TGTGCCAGCAGCTTAGATTCAGGCACCAATCAGCCCCAGCATTTT
.	TRBJ2-1	TRBD2	TRBV9	17	CASSTKGSSGGIHEQFF	TGTGCCAGCAGCACCAAGGGATCTAGCGGGGGTATCCATGAGCAGTTCTTC
.	TRBJ2-5	.	TRBV30	13	CAVDQRRQETQYF	TGTGCCGTGGATCAGAGGAGACAAGAGACCCAGTACTTC
.	TRBJ1-2	.	TRBV4-3	14	CASSQDPGDYGYTF	TGCGCCAGCAGCCAGGACCCAGGGGACTATGGCTACACCTTC
.	TRBJ1-1	.	TRBV19	15	CASSQGGTLRAEAFF	TGTGCCAGTAGTCAAGGTGGGACATTACGCGCTGAAGCTTTCTTT
.	TRBJ2-5	.	TRBV2	11	CASSVGETQYF	TGTGCCAGCAGTGTGGGAGAGACCCAGTACTTC
.	TRBJ1-5	.	TRBV19	14	CASSGQRASQPQHF	TGTGCCAGTTCAGGACAGCGAGCGAGTCAGCCCCAGCATTTT
.	TRBJ1-2	.	TRBV6-5	13	CASSYHSGGGYTF	TGTGCCAGCAGTTACCACTCGGGCGGTGGCTACACCTTC
.	TRBJ1-3	.	TRBV2	15	CASSTSGFSGNTIYF	TGTGCCAGCAGTACTAGCGGGTTCTCTGGAAACACCATATATTTT
.	TRBJ1-2	.	TRBV2	14	CASRYRPPNYGYTF	TGTGCCAGCAGGTACAGGCCCCCTAACTATGGCTACACCTTC
.	TRBJ1-1	TRBD1	TRBV5-1	15	CASSALTGGNTEAFF	TGCGCCAGCAGCGCGTTAACAGGGGGGAACACTGAAGCTTTCTTT
few	TRBJ1-5	.	TRBV6-2/TRBV6-3	17	CASSNRSRGRSNQPQHF	TGTGCCAGCAGCAATAGGTCTCGGGGCAGGAGCAATCAGCCCCAGCATTTT